The 15 T cell receptor beta chains listed next were all sequenced from one sample in a study of cytomegalovirus exposure and HLA in healthy donors. Sequencing was performed with immunoSEQ multiplex PCR; in TCRdb, only in-frame clones are kept and a portion is missing. This table holds under 110,000 clones, about 88% found once. Sequenced input: PBMCs. These receptors were obtained from a woman aged 18 to 35 in good health and CMV-seropositive.

The chain combines TRBV6-1 with TRBJ1-1; no clear D gene. The CDR3 contains 14 residues. Germline CDR1 MNHNS, CDR2 SASEGT. The V end lost 3 bases, the J end lost 4 bases, and 12 bases lay between the germline ends. CDR3 sequence: CASSEREGGTEAFF. The CDR3, as DNA: TGTGCCAGCAGTGAGAGGGAGGGCGGCACTGAAGCTTTCTTT.

This clone was picked up one time. V and J are TRBV6-1 and TRBJ1-3, with D perhaps matching TRBD1 (6 bases). Germline CDR1 and CDR2: MNHNS and SASEGT. With 6 bases removed from V and 4 bases from J, the gap between germline ends came to 13 bases. The CDR3 extends over 14 amino acids. CDR3 sequence: CASSKQGRGNTIYF. The CDR3 nucleotides read TGTGCCAGCAGCAAGCAGGGGCGGGGAAACACCATATATTTT.

The chain joins TRBV9 to TRBJ1-1; no clear D gene. CDR3 length: 15 residues. Trimming removed 3 bases at V and 5 bases at J, with 17 bases between. Germline lookup yields CDR1 SGDLS and CDR2 YYNGEE. The CDR3 bases are TGTGCCAGCAGCGGACTCATTGGAGGTGGTACTGAAGCTTTCTTT. It translates to CASSGLIGGGTEAFF.

About this clone: This specimen includes other DNA sequences encoding the same CDR3. The chain links TRBV27 to TRBJ2-7; D is perhaps TRBD1 (5 bases). CDR3 length: 14 amino acids. The germline V gene has CDR1 MNHEY and CDR2 SMNVEV (reference sequence). The V and J ends lost 3 bases and 2 bases respectively, with 11 bases between them. CDR3 residues: CASSLGQGTYEQYF. As DNA, the CDR3 is TGTGCCAGCAGTTTGGGTCAGGGAACCTACGAGCAGTACTTC.

The chain combines TRBV4-1 with TRBJ2-1; no reliable D call. The CDR3 extends over 13 amino acids. V dropped 2 bases and J dropped 5 bases, with 7 bases sitting between them. Germline CDR1 and CDR2: MGHRA and YSYEKL. The chain's CDR3 is CASSQNRDNEQFF. CDR3 sequence (DNA): TGCGCCAGCAGCCAAAATAGAGACAATGAGCAGTTCTTC.

This chain connects TRBV20-1 to TRBJ1-1; 7 nucleotides align to TRBD1. The CDR3 is made up of 11 amino acids. Losses at the gene ends were 3 bases for V and 8 bases for J; bases not matched to a gene: 3. The germline gives CDR1 DFQATT, CDR2 SNEGSKA (reference sequence). The CDR3 sequence: CSARGTEEAFF. The CDR3 DNA sequence: TGCAGTGCTAGGGGGACAGAAGAAGCTTTCTTT.

This clone was recorded only once. This rearrangement joins TRBV19 to TRBJ2-3; TRBD2 aligns across 12 bases. The CDR3 loop spans 14 amino acids. CDR1 is LNHDA and CDR2 is SQIVND in the germline V gene (reference sequence). Trimming removed 6 bases from V and 3 bases from J; junction bases left unmatched: 1. The CDR3 coding sequence is TGTGCCAGTAGCACTAGCGGGGGGACAGATACGCAGTATTTT. Protein: CASSTSGGTDTQYF. The full variable domain, rest sourced from reference TRBV19 and TRBJ2-3, is DGGITQSPKYLFRKEGQNVTLSCEQNLNHDAMYWYRQDPGQGLRLIYYSQIVNDFQKGDIAEGYSVSREKKESFPLTVTSAQKNPTAFYLCASSTSGGTDTQYFGPGTRLTVL.

This clone was detected once. DNA of the CDR3: TGCGCCAGCAGCCAAGTGCAGGGTAGAGTTTCACCCCTCCACTTT. Amino acids: CASSQVQGRVSPLHF. The chain combines TRBV4-3 with TRBJ1-6; D is perhaps TRBD1 (5 bases). The germline V gene encodes CDR1 LGHNA and CDR2 YSLEER. The length of the CDR3 is 15 residues. V was shortened by 1 base and J by 9 bases, with 13 bases between the two germline ends.

This rearrangement joins TRBV2 to TRBJ1-2, with 8 bases that match TRBD1. Germline CDR1 reads SNHLY; CDR2 reads FYNNEI. Trimming took 0 bases from V and 8 from J; bases not matched to a gene: 5. The CDR3 length is 14 residues. The CDR3 loop is CASSEATGAPGYTF. As DNA, the CDR3 is TGTGCCAGCAGTGAAGCGACAGGGGCGCCGGGCTACACCTTC.

The chain couples TRBV4-3 to TRBJ1-1; D call uncertain. This CDR3 spans 17 amino acids. Germline lookup yields CDR1 LGHNA and CDR2 YSLEER. V was shortened by 0 bases and J by 3 bases, with 17 bases between the two germline ends. DNA for the CDR3: TGCGCCAGCAGCCAAGATCACATACAGCCGAGGGACACTGAAGCTTTCTTT. It encodes CASSQDHIQPRDTEAFF.

The chain links TRBV30 to TRBJ1-1, with TRBD1 matching 9 bases. The germline V gene encodes CDR1 GTSNPN and CDR2 SVGIG (reference sequence). The CDR3 contains 15 residues. Trimming took 0 bases from V and 5 from J; bases not matched to a gene: 7. The CDR3 nucleotides read TGTGCCTGGAGTGTCGGGGACAGGGAAGGGACTGAAGCTTTCTTT. Its protein is CAWSVGDREGTEAFF.

The chain combines TRBV19 with TRBJ1-5; 9 bases match TRBD1. CDR3 length: 17 residues. Germline values: CDR1 LNHDA, CDR2 SQIVND (reference sequence). V lost 4 bases to trimming and J lost 0 bases; unmatched junction nucleotides: 7. The CDR3 DNA is TGTGCCAGTAGTAGCGGACAGGGGATTTATAGCAATCAGCCCCAGCATTTT. This translates into CASSSGQGIYSNQPQHF. Drawing the rest from reference TRBV19 and TRBJ1-5, the complete variable domain is DGGITQSPKYLFRKEGQNVTLSCEQNLNHDAMYWYRQDPGQGLRLIYYSQIVNDFQKGDIAEGYSVSREKKESFPLTVTSAQKNPTAFYLCASSSGQGIYSNQPQHFGDGTRLSIL.

This chain links TRBV5-6 with TRBJ1-5; 8 bases fit TRBD1. This CDR3 spans 15 amino acids. V lost 1 base to trimming and J lost 4 bases; unmatched junction nucleotides: 4. CDR1 is SGHDT, CDR2 YYEEEE, per germline. The CDR3 loop reads CASSLKGTGNQPQHF. CDR3 in DNA: TGTGCCAGCAGCTTGAAGGGGACAGGAAATCAGCCCCAGCATTTT.

This sequence joins TRBV6-4 and TRBJ2-2; D possibly corresponds to TRBD1 (6 bases). CDR3 size: 18 residues. With 0 bases removed from V and 6 bases from J, the gap between germline ends came to 20 bases. Germline V gene lookup returns CDR1 MRHNA and CDR2 SNTAGT. The CDR3 spells CASSDSFIPQGKAGELFF. DNA for the CDR3: TGTGCCAGCAGTGACTCGTTCATTCCACAGGGTAAAGCCGGGGAGCTGTTTTTT.

The V and J genes are TRBV15 and TRBJ1-2; 9 nucleotides agree with TRBD1. The CDR3 sequence is 15 residues long. Per the germline V gene, CDR1 is LNHNV and CDR2 is YYDKDF (reference sequence). V shed 0 bases, J shed 8 bases, and the junction held 7 bases outside the gene matches. For the CDR3, the DNA is TGTGCCACCAGCAGAGAAATACAGGGGGCGGAGGGCTACACCTTC. Its protein is CATSREIQGAEGYTF.